These 22 T cell receptor beta chains were sequenced from one sample in a study of cytomegalovirus exposure and HLA in healthy donors. This PCR relied on a set of 60 Vbeta primers and 13 Jbeta primers. The repertoire was sequenced with immunoSEQ multiplex PCR; TCRdb's copy has only in-frame clones and lacks some. The data hold fewer than 200,000 clones, with approximately 67% observed a single time. Sequenced: PBMCs. The receptors stem from a young woman in good health and CMV-seropositive.

The rearrangement joins TRBV5-1 to TRBJ1-2; 9 nucleotides agree with TRBD1. V gave up 6 bases and J gave up 7 bases; unmatched junction bases: 10. Per germline, CDR1 SGHRS and CDR2 YFSETQ. This CDR3 is built from 14 residues. DNA of the CDR3: TGCGCCAGCAATATGGGGACAGGGCTTCGTGGCTACACCTTC. Translation gives CASNMGTGLRGYTF.

The rearrangement uses TRBV7-2 and TRBJ2-5, with 7 bases fitting TRBD1. V trimming: 1 base; J trimming: 3 bases; junction bases outside the gene matches: 8. The CDR3 is 16 residues long. The germline gives CDR1 SGHTA, CDR2 FQGNSA. CDR3: CASSLEGGDSKETQYF. The CDR3 nucleotides are TGTGCCAGCAGCTTAGAAGGTGGGGACAGCAAAGAGACCCAGTACTTC.

The chain carries TRBV7-2 and TRBJ1-2; D is possibly TRBD1 (6 bases). The CDR3 is 12 residues long. In germline, CDR1 is SGHTA, CDR2 FQGNSA. V was cut by 5 bases and J by 4 bases, with 8 bases left in between. CDR3 region: CASSRTVYGYTF. CDR3 sequence (DNA): TGTGCCAGCAGCCGGACAGTCTATGGCTACACCTTC.

The gene calls are TRBV28 and TRBJ2-5; no clear D. Trimming stripped 6 bases from V and 5 bases from J, with 10 bases between. CDR1 is MDHEN and CDR2 is SYDVKM in the germline V gene. The CDR3 is 12 amino acids. The CDR3 spells CASSPGRETQYF. The CDR3 DNA is TGTGCCAGCAGCCCAGGCCGCGAGACCCAGTACTTC. Variable domain in full (rest from reference TRBV28 and TRBJ2-5): DVKVTQSSRYLVKRTGEKVFLECVQDMDHENMFWYRQDPGLGLRLIYFSYDVKMKEKGDIPEGYSVSREKKERFSLILESASTNQTSMYLCASSPGRETQYFGPGTRLLVL.

A note on this clone: The junction differs from germline at one of its ends, possibly a read error. The J gene is TRBJ2-1, the V gene TRBV7-7; 10 nucleotides match TRBD2. The CDR3 has 16 amino acids. Germline V gene lookup returns CDR1 SSHAT and CDR2 FNYEAQ (reference sequence). Written as DNA, the CDR3 is TGTGCTAGCAACGCCTTGGGGCTAGCGGGAGTCAATGAGCAGTTCTTC. Translating gives CASNALGLAGVNEQFF. Drawing the rest from reference TRBV7-7 and TRBJ2-1, the complete variable domain is GAGVSQSPRYKVTKRGQDVTLRCDPISSHATLYWYQQALGQGPEFLTYFNYEAQPDKSGLPSDRFSAERPEGSISTLTIQRTEQRDSAMYRCASNALGLAGVNEQFFGPGTRLTVL.

The chain joins TRBV9 to TRBJ2-2; TRBD2 might be the D (5 bases). The germline V and J ends were trimmed by 0 bases and 4 bases, with 10 bases remaining between them. Germline V gene lookup returns CDR1 SGDLS and CDR2 YYNGEE. The CDR3 consists of 15 residues. In DNA, the CDR3 is TGTGCCAGCAGCGTAGGAGGGTGGAGCACCGGGGAGCTGTTTTTT. Encoded protein: CASSVGGWSTGELFF. The full variable domain, completed using reference TRBV9 and TRBJ2-2, is DSGVTQTPKHLITATGQRVTLRCSPRSGDLSVYWYQQSLDQGLQFLIQYYNGEERAKGNILERFSAQQFPDLHSELNLSSLELGDSALYFCASSVGGWSTGELFFGEGSRLTVL.

This sequence joins TRBV6-5 and TRBJ1-6; D gene uncertain. Germline CDR1 is MNHEY and CDR2 is SVGAGI. Trimming took 2 bases from V and 0 from J, leaving 5 bases between them. The CDR3 is made up of 15 amino acids. CDR3: CASSYVSSYNSPLHF. The CDR3 region has the DNA TGTGCCAGCAGTTACGTGAGCTCCTATAATTCACCCCTCCACTTT.

The V gene is TRBV15, the J gene TRBJ2-1, with 7 positions matching TRBD1. CDR3 length: 15 residues. Germline V gene data show CDR1 as LNHNV and CDR2 as YYDKDF (reference sequence). Losses at the gene ends were 2 bases for V and 2 bases for J; bases not matched to a gene: 3. Here the CDR3 DNA reads TGTGCCACCAGCAGAAGACAGGGAGCCTACAATGAGCAGTTCTTC. The encoded protein is CATSRRQGAYNEQFF.

The V call is TRBV7-2, the J call TRBJ1-5; D is unresolved. V lost 7 bases, J lost 0 bases, and 7 bases lay in between. Germline V gives CDR1 SGHTA, CDR2 FQGNSA. The CDR3 is 13 residues long. The CDR3 coding sequence is TGTGCCAGCAAACTGTATAGCAATCAGCCCCAGCATTTT. Its protein is CASKLYSNQPQHF.

The J gene is TRBJ1-2, the V gene TRBV12-5; no definite D call. CDR1 and CDR2 (germline): LGHNT, FRNRAP. The CDR3 consists of 14 residues. The V end lost 5 bases, the J end lost 3 bases, and 13 bases lay between the germline ends. The DNA for the CDR3 is TGTGCTAGTGGTCCTATGACGGGTTACTATGGCTACACCTTC. As protein: CASGPMTGYYGYTF.

The rearrangement joins TRBV6-1 to TRBJ1-1; no firm D call. V was trimmed by 4 bases and J by 7 bases, leaving 10 bases between them. Per the germline V gene, CDR1 is MNHNS and CDR2 is SASEGT. CDR3 length: 12 amino acids. CDR3 loop: CASSGRQDEAFF. CDR3 in DNA: TGTGCCAGCAGTGGTAGGCAGGATGAAGCTTTCTTT.

This clone was recorded a few times. This chain joins TRBV6-6 and TRBJ2-2; possibly TRBD2 for D (5 bases). The CDR3 has 14 amino acids. The ends were cut back, 6 bases at V and 2 bases at J, with 10 bases in the middle. The germline V gene encodes CDR1 MNHNY and CDR2 SVGAGI (reference sequence). The CDR3 region has the DNA TGTGCCAGCAGACTAGAGAGAAACACCGGGGAGCTGTTTTTT. Its translation: CASRLERNTGELFF.

In its sample, this clone was seen a few times. The V gene is TRBV6-1, the J gene TRBJ2-1; weak D call: TRBD2 (5 bases). Per the germline V gene, CDR1 is MNHNS and CDR2 is SASEGT. The CDR3 covers 15 residues. Trimming pared 8 bases from V and 0 bases from J, leaving 14 bases between. The CDR3, as DNA: TGTGCCAGCGAGGAAAGCCTAGCCTCCTACAATGAGCAGTTCTTC. Residues: CASEESLASYNEQFF.

This rearrangement joins TRBV2 to TRBJ1-5; 8 bases match TRBD1. J gave up 5 bases and V 4 bases, and 4 bases lay outside the gene matches. There are 14 residues in the CDR3. Germline values: CDR1 SNHLY, CDR2 FYNNEI. The CDR3 DNA reads TGTGCCAGCAGTGTTGACAGGGGTGATCAGCCCCAGCATTTT. Translation gives CASSVDRGDQPQHF.

The rearrangement links TRBV6-6 to TRBJ1-1; D perhaps matches TRBD1 (5 bases). CDR3 length: 13 residues. Per germline, CDR1 MNHNY and CDR2 SVGAGI (reference sequence). Trimming took 10 bases from V and 6 from J, leaving 18 bases between them. CDR3: CATKSFQGPEAFF. DNA for the CDR3: TGTGCCACCAAAAGTTTTCAGGGTCCTGAAGCTTTCTTT.

This chain links TRBV29-1 with TRBJ1-3; D is ambiguous. The CDR3 has 14 residues. The V gene lost 4 bases and the J gene lost 0 bases, with 10 bases spanning the gap. The germline V gene has CDR1 SQVTM and CDR2 ANQGSEA. CDR3 amino acids: CSVVNANSGNTIYF. The CDR3, as DNA: TGCAGCGTTGTAAATGCGAACTCTGGAAACACCATATATTTT.

This chain uses TRBV15 with TRBJ1-5; D remains unclear. From germline, CDR1 is LNHNV and CDR2 YYDKDF (reference sequence). There are 14 residues in the CDR3. V shed 0 bases and J shed 6 bases, with 9 bases lying between them. The CDR3 coding sequence is TGTGCCACCAGCAGAGATCGGTATCGTCAGCCCCAGCATTTT. Protein sequence: CATSRDRYRQPQHF.

V usage is TRBV11-2 and J usage is TRBJ1-1; D is perhaps TRBD1 (5 bases). Between the trimmed V and J ends, which lost 0 bases and 5 bases, there was a span of 16 bases. The CDR3 length is 16 residues. In germline, CDR1 is SGHAT, CDR2 FQNNGV. CDR3 DNA: TGTGCCAGCAGCTTAGAACCGACTTCCTCAGGGACTGAAGCTTTCTTT. It yields the protein CASSLEPTSSGTEAFF.

The V gene is TRBV15, the J gene TRBJ1-2, with 8 positions matching TRBD1. CDR1 is LNHNV and CDR2 is YYDKDF in the germline V gene (reference sequence). Trimming cost V 5 bases and J 2 bases; bases outside gene matches: 7. The length of the CDR3 is 15 residues. The CDR3 spells CATSARTGTNYGYTF. CDR3 nucleotide sequence: TGTGCCACCAGCGCCCGGACAGGGACCAACTATGGCTACACCTTC.

The rearrangement links TRBV6-4 to TRBJ2-5; D is undetermined. The J call may be faulty, since TRBJ2-7 better matches the DNA end. Per the germline V gene, CDR1 is MRHNA and CDR2 is SNTAGT. The CDR3 runs to 13 residues. This CDR3 reads CASSEWSSYEQYF. For the CDR3, the DNA is TGTGCCAGCAGTGAATGGAGCTCCTACGAGCAGTACTTC.

V usage is TRBV7-3 and J usage is TRBJ2-7; 9 nucleotides agree with TRBD2. The CDR3 spans 18 residues. Germline CDR1 and CDR2: SGHTA and FQGTGA. The V and J ends lost 0 bases and 1 base, in that order; junction bases with no gene match: 10. CDR3 nucleotide sequence: TGTGCCAGCAGCTTAACGGGGCCGAGTAGCGGGGGATCCTACGAGCAGTACTTC. This sequence encodes CASSLTGPSSGGSYEQYF.

The CDR3 DNA reads TGCAGCGTGATCAGGACCCGAGGGACTGAAGCTTTCTTT. Translated, it gives CSVIRTRGTEAFF. The rearrangement links TRBV29-1 to TRBJ1-1; D ambiguous. CDR1 and CDR2 (germline): SQVTM, ANQGSEA. This CDR3 comprises 13 residues. The V end lost 6 bases, the J end lost 5 bases, and 16 bases lay between the germline ends.